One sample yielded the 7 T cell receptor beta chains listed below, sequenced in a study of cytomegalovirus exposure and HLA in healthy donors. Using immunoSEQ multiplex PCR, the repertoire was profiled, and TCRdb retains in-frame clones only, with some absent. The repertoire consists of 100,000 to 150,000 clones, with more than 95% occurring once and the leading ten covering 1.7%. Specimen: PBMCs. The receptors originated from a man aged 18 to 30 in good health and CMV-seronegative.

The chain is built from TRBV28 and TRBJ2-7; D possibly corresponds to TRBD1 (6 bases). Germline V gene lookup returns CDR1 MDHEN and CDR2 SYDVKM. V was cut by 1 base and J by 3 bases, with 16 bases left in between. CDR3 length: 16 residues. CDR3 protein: CASSLYDSLDSYEQYF. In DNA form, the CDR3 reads TGTGCCAGCAGTTTATACGACTCCTTGGACAGCTACGAGCAGTACTTC.

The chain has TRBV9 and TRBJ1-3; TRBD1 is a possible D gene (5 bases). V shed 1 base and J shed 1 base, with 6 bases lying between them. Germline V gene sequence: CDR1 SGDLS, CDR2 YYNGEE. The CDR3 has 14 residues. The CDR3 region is CASSVQGSGNTIYF. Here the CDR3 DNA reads TGTGCCAGCAGCGTACAGGGATCTGGAAACACCATATATTTT.

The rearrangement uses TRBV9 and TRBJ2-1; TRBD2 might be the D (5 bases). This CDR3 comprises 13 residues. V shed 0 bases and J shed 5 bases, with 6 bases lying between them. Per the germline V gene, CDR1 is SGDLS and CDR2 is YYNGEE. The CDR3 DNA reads TGTGCCAGCAGCGTAGCCGGGGACAATGAGCAGTTCTTC. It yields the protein CASSVAGDNEQFF.

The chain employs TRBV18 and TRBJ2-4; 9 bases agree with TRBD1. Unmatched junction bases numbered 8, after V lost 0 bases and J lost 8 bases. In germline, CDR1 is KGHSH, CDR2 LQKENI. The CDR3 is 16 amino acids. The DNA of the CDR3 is TGTGCCAGCTCACCACCGACGGTGGACAGGGGTTACATTCAGTACTTC. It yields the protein CASSPPTVDRGYIQYF.

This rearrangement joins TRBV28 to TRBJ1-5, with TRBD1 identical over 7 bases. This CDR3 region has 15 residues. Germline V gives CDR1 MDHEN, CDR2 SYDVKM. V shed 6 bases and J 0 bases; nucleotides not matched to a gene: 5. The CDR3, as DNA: TGTGCCAGCAGCAAACGACAGGGTAGCAATCAGCCCCAGCATTTT. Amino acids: CASSKRQGSNQPQHF.

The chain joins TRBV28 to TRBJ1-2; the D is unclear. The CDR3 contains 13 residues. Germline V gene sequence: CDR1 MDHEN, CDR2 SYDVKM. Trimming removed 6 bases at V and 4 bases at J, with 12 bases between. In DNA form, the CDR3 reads TGTGCCAGCAGGCGAGGGTCGGCCTATGGCTACACCTTC. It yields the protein CASRRGSAYGYTF.

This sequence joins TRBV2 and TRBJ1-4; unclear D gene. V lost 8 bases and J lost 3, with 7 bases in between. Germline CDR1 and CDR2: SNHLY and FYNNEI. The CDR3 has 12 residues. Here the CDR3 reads CASGRANEKLFF. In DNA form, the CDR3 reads TGTGCCAGCGGGCGAGCTAATGAAAAACTGTTTTTT. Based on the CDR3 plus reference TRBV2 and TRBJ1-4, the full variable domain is EPEVTQTPSHQVTQMGQEVILRCVPISNHLYFYWYRQILGQKVEFLVSFYNNEISEKSEIFDDQFSVERPDGSNFTLKIRSTKLEDSAMYFCASGRANEKLFFGSGTQLSVL.